What follows is one T cell receptor beta chain and its context. V was cut by 5 bases and J by 0 bases, with 11 bases left in between. Germline-derived CDR1 and CDR2 are SGHAT and FQNNGV. The length of the CDR3 is 14 residues. These data belong to a study of blood T cell repertoires in COVID-19. Measured with immunoSEQ multiplex PCR; TCRdb has only the in-frame clones, and not every one. The sample holds about 410,000 clones, 70% to 90% seen once. The sequencing input was peripheral blood. This sequence originates from a woman younger than 45 with active or convalescent COVID-19. The rearrangement uses TRBV11-2 and TRBJ2-7; a possible D gene is TRBD1 (5 bases). The CDR3 DNA sequence: TGTGCCAGCAGCCGAACAGGACGCTCCTACGAGCAGTACTTC. Translated, it gives CASSRTGRSYEQYF.